A single sample is the source of the 6 T cell receptor beta chains below, sequenced in a study of blood T cell repertoires in COVID-19. Here immunoSEQ multiplex PCR was the method, and the copy in TCRdb shows in-frame clones only, minus some. The sample records around 140,000 clones, 84% being singletons. The sequencing input was PBMCs or T cells enriched from blood (not recorded which). The receptors were sampled from a man aged 45-60 years in a cohort exposed to, infected with or recovered from COVID-19 (not recorded which).

This chain uses TRBV12-3 or TRBV12-4 with TRBJ1-6; no clear D. The CDR3 is 12 amino acids. V was pared by 5 bases and J by 6 bases, with 5 bases between. CDR3 in DNA: TGTGCCAGCAGTCCTCCTAATTCACCCCTCCACTTT. This codes for CASSPPNSPLHF.

This clone was seen only a few times. The chain is built from TRBV5-4 and TRBJ2-4, with D tentatively TRBD2 (6 bases). Germline V gene lookup returns CDR1 SGHNT and CDR2 YYREEE (reference sequence). The CDR3 length is 13 residues. Trimming left V 2 bases short and J 5 bases short, with 8 bases between. CDR3 bases: TGTGCCAGCAGCTTATGGGGGGAAAACATTCAGTACTTC. Its protein product is CASSLWGENIQYF.

This clone has more than one count but fewer than ten. The chain joins TRBV7-3 to TRBJ2-7; no clear D gene. Deletions cut 5 bases from V and 6 bases from J, with 11 bases between. The V gene's germline CDR1 is SGHTA and CDR2 FQGTGA. The CDR3 length is 12 residues. The CDR3 coding sequence is TGTGCCAGCAGCGGAGATTCCACCGAGCAGTACTTC. This sequence encodes CASSGDSTEQYF.

This clone has only a few counts. The chain couples TRBV27 to TRBJ2-3; 13 bases are shared with TRBD2. Looked up from germline, CDR1 is MNHEY and CDR2 is SMNVEV (reference sequence). The CDR3 loop spans 17 amino acids. Trimming cost V 5 bases and J 7 bases; bases outside gene matches: 12. The CDR3 DNA is TGTGCCAGCAGTACCGGGACTAGCGGGACTTCACTTCATACGCAGTATTTT. Protein product: CASSTGTSGTSLHTQYF.

This sequence joins TRBV6-5 and TRBJ1-2, with D tentatively TRBD1 (6 bases). The germline CDR1 and CDR2 sequences are MNHEY and SVGAGI. V lost 10 bases to trimming and J lost 0 bases, with 12 bases between them. CDR3 length: 13 amino acids. The CDR3 region has the DNA TGTGCCACTGGACAGCGACCTAACTATGGCTACACCTTC. It encodes CATGQRPNYGYTF.

The rearrangement uses TRBV5-1 and TRBJ2-2, with TRBD1 matching 8 bases. V lost 0 bases to trimming and J lost 6 bases; unmatched junction nucleotides: 1. Germline-derived CDR1 and CDR2 are SGHRS and YFSETQ. The CDR3 runs 14 residues. The CDR3 spells CASSLETGAGELFF. The CDR3 bases are TGCGCCAGCAGCTTGGAGACAGGGGCCGGGGAGCTGTTTTTT.